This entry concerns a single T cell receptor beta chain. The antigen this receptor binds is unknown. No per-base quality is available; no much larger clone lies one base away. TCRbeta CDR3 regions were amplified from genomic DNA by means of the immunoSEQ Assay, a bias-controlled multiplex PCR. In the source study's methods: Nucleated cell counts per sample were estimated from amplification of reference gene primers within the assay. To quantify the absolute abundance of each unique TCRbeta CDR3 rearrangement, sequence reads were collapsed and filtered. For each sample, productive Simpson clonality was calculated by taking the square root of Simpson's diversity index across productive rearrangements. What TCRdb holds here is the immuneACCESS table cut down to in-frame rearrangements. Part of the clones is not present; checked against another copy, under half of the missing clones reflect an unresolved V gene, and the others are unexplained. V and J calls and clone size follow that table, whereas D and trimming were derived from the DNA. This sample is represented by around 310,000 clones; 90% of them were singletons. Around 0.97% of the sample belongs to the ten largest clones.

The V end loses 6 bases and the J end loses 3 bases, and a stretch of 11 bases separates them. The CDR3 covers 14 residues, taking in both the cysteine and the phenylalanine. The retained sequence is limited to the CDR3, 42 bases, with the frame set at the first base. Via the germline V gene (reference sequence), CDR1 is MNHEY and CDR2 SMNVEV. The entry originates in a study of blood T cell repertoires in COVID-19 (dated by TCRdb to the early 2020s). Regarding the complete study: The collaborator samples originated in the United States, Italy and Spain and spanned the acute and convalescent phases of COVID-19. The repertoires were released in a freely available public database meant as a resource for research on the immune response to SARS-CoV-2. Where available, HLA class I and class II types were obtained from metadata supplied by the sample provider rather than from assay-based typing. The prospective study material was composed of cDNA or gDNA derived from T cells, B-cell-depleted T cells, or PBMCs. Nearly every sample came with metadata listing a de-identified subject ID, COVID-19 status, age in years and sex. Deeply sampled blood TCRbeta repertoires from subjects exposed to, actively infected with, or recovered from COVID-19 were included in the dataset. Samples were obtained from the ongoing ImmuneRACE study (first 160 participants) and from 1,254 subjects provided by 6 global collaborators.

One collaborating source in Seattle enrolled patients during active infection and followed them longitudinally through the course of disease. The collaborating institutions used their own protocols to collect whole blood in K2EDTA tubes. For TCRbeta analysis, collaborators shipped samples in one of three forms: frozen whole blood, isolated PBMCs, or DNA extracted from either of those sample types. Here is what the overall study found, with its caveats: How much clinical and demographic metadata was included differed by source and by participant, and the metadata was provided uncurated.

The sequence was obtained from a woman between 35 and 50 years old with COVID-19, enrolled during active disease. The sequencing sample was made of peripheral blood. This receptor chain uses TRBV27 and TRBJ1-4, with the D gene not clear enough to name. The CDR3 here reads CASSDRHPNEKLFF. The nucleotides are TGTGCCAGCAGCGATAGACACCCTAATGAAAAACTGTTTTTT.